The clone carrying this TCR beta chain was counted ten times or more. Its antigen is not known. Time point specified: blood at routine non-recurrence follow-up after resection. The study sequenced unsorted whole RNA from tumor, nontumor lung or frozen PBMC. These data come from a study of spatial heterogeneity in lung cancer. The wider study: Samples were obtained from 65 to 80 donors, all untreated early-stage non-small cell lung cancer patients.

Study-wide points: TCRs found ubiquitously expanded in tumor appeared in blood more at resection than at follow-up.

Single TCR cDNA molecules each had their own unique molecular identifier. TCRdb re-derived calls from the 5' RACE reads in MiXCR, one entry per CDR3 protein. This table has under 35,000 distinct CDR3 sequences, roughly 5% appearing once. The V end was cut by 0 bases, the J end by 7 bases, with 25 bases between. The CDR3 loop spans 18 amino acids. The V gene's germline CDR1 is DFQATT and CDR2 SNEGSKA (reference sequence). The chain couples TRBV20-1 to TRBJ2-1, with D possibly called TRBD1 or TRBD2 (6 bases each). The input for sequencing was PBMCs, taken at follow-up. The clonotype comes from a female donor with early-stage non-small cell lung cancer. This CDR3 is CSARDYKKGDTGGNEQFF. In nucleotides, the CDR3 is TGCAGTGCTAGAGATTACAAGAAAGGGGACACCGGAGGGAATGAGCAGTTCTTC.